This paragraph covers one T cell receptor (beta chain) sequence. The antigen this receptor binds is unknown. Base qualities were left out, and no much larger clone turns up one base away. Only healthy Caucasian donors were included. Three pairs of female monozygotic twins, all aged about 18 to 29 years, were included in the twin cohort. Peripheral blood mononuclear cells were used as the source from which RNA for TCR libraries was isolated. The data were taken from a study of identical twins listed by TCRdb under 2016. Describing the broader study: TCR alpha and beta repertoires from monozygotic twins, unrelated adults of various ages and cord blood were deep-sequenced to test whether fetal clonotypes persist. To rule out contamination, the twin experiments were replicated at different times with different library preparation protocols. Broader findings and caveats from the paper: Abundant cord blood beta clonotypes carried fewer insertions; young adult naive repertoires showed a weaker similar trend, while memory repertoires showed none. A weaker excess of twin sharing was found in beta out-of-frame sequences because the signal-to-noise ratio was lowered by fewer shared sequences. Recombination models systematically underestimated out-of-frame TCR alpha sharing in monozygotic twins but agreed with sharing between unrelated individuals. Zero-insertion analyses could be partly confounded by invariant T cells such as MAIT and iNKT, though diverse VJ usage argued against such confounding for most clonotypes. Compared with coincidental sharing between unrelated individuals, out-of-frame TCR alpha sequences shared between twins showed an excess of sequences with low generation probability. Because the same donors could not be followed over many years, the conclusions depended on cross-sectional statistical analysis.

The germline V gene encodes CDR1 KGHDR and CDR2 SFDVKD. The CDR3 holds 13 amino acids from the cysteine to the phenylalanine. Of the read, only the CDR3 DNA is kept; its 39 bases are in frame from base 1. V was cut back by 6 bases and J by 5 bases, leaving a gap of 11 bases between them. The protocol used for the library was 5' RACE. The sample was run on an Illumina HiSeq 2000. A universal primer binding site was introduced by template switching, and a unique molecular identifier was present in the final cDNA, enabling accurate counting of TCR cDNA molecules. First-strand cDNA for TCR alpha and beta chains was synthesized from specific primers in the conserved constant-segment region. To control for contamination, every cDNA library was double barcoded, receiving both a SMART-Mk sample barcode and Illumina barcodes. TruSeq adapter sequences along with Illumina sample barcodes were introduced in two successive PCR steps. The Illumina HiSeq platform was used with custom primers to sequence TCR alpha and beta cDNA libraries. Per the authors' processing: MiGEC processed the raw reads to extract unique molecular identifiers, while MiXCR was used to determine the CDR3 positions. Recombination models were inferred per individual with the repgenHMM and IGoR tools using an EM algorithm. Shared clonotypes were analyzed with the tcR package in R, and sharing was normalized by the product of cloneset sizes. To study raw recombination free of thymic and clonal selection effects, out-of-frame nonproductive sequences were analyzed. The raw public reads went through TCRdb reprocessing: fastp at Q25, MiXCR clone calling, in-frame beta chains kept. Each CDR3 protein appears once, grouped with its most common genes and DNA. TCRdb, not the original authors, processed these V and J calls. The sample yields more than 600,000 distinct CDR3 sequences; approximately 18% were counted once. The ten largest clones represent around 14% of the sample.

This sample also belongs to another study, concerning T cells expressing NK-cell markers. The second source states: TCR beta-chain repertoires were profiled in sorted CD3+CD56+NKG2C+, CD3+CD56+NKG2C- and CD3+CD56-NKG2C+ T-cell subsets from about 8 donors. Seven of the eight sequenced donors were HCMV-seropositive and one was HCMV-seronegative. To restrict sorting to alphabetaTCR-expressing T cells, an anti-gammadeltaTCR antibody was added in several experiments. In 6 or 7 donors, the dominant CD3+CD56+NKG2C+ clonotypes ranked among the top 10 CD8+ clonotypes, making up about 1.0-7.5% of CD8+ T cells. Those dominant clonotypes were again the most abundant among CD3+CD56-NKG2C+ cells in a handful of donors, at roughly 25-60.1%. It remained unclear whether the expanded NKG2C-expressing T cell clones were specific for HCMV antigens. Randomly selected healthy volunteers, three men and five women, were used as the eight sequenced donors. HCMV-specific IgG was detected in serum with a commercial ELISA kit to determine HCMV serostatus. For six donors, unsorted PBMC were also used to sequence bulk peripheral blood T-cell repertoires. MIGEC was used to demultiplex reads and group reads by UMI, and MiTCR was used to assemble and quantify clonotypes. Only TCR cDNA sequences supported by at least two reads were kept to exclude erroneous sequences. The tcR package was used for downstream repertoire analysis, with clonotypes matched between fractions based on CDR3 nucleotide sequence plus V segment. Antigen specificity was annotated against VDJdb with VDJmatch, allowing one amino acid substitution in CDR3.

Rearrangement joined TRBV24-1 to TRBJ2-3, with the D gene not confidently named. Sequencing was carried out using PBMCs. This sequence originates from a woman aged 18-30 years in good health. The CDR3 reads CATSNLGEDTQYF. The DNA sequence follows: TGTGCCACCAGTAACCTAGGAGAAGATACGCAGTATTTT.